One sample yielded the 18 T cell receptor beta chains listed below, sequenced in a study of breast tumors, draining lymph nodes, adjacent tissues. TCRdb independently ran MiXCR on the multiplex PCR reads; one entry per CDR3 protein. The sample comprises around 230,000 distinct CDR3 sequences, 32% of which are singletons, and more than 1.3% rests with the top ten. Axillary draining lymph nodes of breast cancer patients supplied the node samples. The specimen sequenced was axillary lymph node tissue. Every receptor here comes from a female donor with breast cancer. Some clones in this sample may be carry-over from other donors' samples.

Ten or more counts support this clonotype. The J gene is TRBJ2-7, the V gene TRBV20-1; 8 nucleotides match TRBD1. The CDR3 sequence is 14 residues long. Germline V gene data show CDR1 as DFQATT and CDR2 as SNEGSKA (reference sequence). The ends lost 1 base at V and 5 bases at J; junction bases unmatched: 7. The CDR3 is CSARGGRGRDEQYF. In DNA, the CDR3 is TGCAGTGCTAGAGGCGGCAGGGGGCGTGACGAGCAGTACTTC.

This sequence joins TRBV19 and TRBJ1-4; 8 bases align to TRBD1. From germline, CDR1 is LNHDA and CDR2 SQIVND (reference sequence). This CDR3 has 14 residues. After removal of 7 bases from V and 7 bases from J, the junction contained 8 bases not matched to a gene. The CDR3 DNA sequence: TGTGCCAGTACCACAGGGGGTCTAAGTGAAAAACTGTTTTTT. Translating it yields CASTTGGLSEKLFF. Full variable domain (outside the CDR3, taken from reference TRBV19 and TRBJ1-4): DGGITQSPKYLFRKEGQNVTLSCEQNLNHDAMYWYRQDPGQGLRLIYYSQIVNDFQKGDIAEGYSVSREKKESFPLTVTSAQKNPTAFYLCASTTGGLSEKLFFGSGTQLSVL.

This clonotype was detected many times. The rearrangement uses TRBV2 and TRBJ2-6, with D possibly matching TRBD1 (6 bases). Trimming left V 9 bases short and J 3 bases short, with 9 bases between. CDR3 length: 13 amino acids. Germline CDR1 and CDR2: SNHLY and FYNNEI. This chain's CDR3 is CARHRDGANVLTF. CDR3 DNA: TGTGCCAGGCACAGGGATGGGGCCAACGTCCTGACTTTC. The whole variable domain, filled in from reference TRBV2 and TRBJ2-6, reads EPEVTQTPSHQVTQMGQEVILRCVPISNHLYFYWYRQILGQKVEFLVSFYNNEISEKSEIFDDQFSVERPDGSNFTLKIRSTKLEDSAMYFCARHRDGANVLTFGAGSRLTVL.

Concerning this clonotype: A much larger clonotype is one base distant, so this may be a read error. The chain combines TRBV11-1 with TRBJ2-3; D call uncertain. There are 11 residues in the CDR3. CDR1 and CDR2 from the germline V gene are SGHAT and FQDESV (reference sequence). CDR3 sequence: CASSLSNTPYF. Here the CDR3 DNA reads TGTGCCAGCAGCTTATCGAATACGCCGTATTTT.

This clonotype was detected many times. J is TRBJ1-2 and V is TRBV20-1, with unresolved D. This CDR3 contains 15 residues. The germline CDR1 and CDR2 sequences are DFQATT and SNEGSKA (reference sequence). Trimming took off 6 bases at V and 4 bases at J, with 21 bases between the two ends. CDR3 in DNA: TGCAGTGCCACGCCACCCGGACTGCGGGGCTATGGCTACACCTTC. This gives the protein CSATPPGLRGYGYTF.

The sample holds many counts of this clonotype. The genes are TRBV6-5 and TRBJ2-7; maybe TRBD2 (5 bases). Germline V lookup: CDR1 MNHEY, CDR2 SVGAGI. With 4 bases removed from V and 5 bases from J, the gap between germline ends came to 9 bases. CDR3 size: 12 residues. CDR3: CASSSAGDEQYF. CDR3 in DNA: TGTGCCAGCAGTTCCGCCGGGGACGAGCAGTACTTC.

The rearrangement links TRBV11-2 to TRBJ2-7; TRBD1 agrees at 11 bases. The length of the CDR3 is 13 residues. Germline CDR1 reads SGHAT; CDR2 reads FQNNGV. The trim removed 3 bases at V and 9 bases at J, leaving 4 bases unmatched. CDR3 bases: TGTGCCAGCAGCTTGGGACAGGGGGAACGGCAGTACTTC. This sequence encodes CASSLGQGERQYF.

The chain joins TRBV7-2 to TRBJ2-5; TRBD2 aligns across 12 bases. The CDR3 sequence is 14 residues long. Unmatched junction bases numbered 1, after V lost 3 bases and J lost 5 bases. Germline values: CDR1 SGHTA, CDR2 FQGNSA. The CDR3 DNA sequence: TGTGCCAGCAGCTTGACTAGCGGGAGTGAGACCCAGTACTTC. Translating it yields CASSLTSGSETQYF.

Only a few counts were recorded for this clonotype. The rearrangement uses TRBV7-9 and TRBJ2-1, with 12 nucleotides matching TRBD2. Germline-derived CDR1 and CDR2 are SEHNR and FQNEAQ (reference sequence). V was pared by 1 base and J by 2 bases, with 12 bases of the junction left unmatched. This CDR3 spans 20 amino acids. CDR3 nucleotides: TGTGCCAGCAGCTTAGTGGGGACTAGCGGGCTCAGTGTGCCCTACAATGAGCAGTTCTTC. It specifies CASSLVGTSGLSVPYNEQFF.

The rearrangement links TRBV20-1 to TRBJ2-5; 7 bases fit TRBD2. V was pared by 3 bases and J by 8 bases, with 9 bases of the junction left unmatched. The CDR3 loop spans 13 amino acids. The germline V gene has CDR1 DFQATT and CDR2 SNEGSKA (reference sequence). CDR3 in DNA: TGCAGTGCTAGGTCTATAGGGAGGGAAACCCAGTACTTC. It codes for CSARSIGRETQYF.

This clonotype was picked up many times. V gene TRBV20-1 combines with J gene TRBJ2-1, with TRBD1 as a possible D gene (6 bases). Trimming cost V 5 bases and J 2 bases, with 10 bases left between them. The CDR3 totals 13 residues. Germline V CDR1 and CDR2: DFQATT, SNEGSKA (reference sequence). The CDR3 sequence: CSALQGTYNEQFF. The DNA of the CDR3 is TGCAGTGCTTTACAGGGAACCTACAATGAGCAGTTCTTC.

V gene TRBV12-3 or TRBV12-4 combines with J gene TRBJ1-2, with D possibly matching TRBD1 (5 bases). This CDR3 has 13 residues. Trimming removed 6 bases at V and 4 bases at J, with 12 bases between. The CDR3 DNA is TGTGCCAGCAGCCAAGGGGCCCTCTATGGCTACACCTTC. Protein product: CASSQGALYGYTF.

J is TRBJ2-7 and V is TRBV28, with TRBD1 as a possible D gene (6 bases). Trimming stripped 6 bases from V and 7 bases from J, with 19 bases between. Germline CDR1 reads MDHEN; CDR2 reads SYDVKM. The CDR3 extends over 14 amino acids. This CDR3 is CASRRTGSQVEQYV. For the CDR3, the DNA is TGTGCCAGCAGACGAACAGGGTCACAGGTGGAGCAGTACGTC.

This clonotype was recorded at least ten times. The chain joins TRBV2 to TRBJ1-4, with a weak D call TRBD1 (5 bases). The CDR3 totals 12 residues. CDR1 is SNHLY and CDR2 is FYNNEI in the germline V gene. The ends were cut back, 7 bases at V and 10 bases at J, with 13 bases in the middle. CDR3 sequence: CASTTDGGKLFF. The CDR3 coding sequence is TGTGCCAGCACTACTGATGGGGGAAAACTGTTTTTT.

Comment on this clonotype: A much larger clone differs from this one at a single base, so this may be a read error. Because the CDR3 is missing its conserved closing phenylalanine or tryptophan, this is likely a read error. The CDR3 protein is CASSLGGDLYEQYL. The CDR3 DNA reads TGTGCCAGCAGCTTAGGCGGAGACCTCTACGAGCAGTACCTC. The rearrangement joins TRBV7-2 to TRBJ2-7; D unresolved. Trimming stripped 1 base from V and 3 bases from J, with 10 bases between. The CDR3 contains 14 residues. Per germline, CDR1 SGHTA and CDR2 FQGNSA.

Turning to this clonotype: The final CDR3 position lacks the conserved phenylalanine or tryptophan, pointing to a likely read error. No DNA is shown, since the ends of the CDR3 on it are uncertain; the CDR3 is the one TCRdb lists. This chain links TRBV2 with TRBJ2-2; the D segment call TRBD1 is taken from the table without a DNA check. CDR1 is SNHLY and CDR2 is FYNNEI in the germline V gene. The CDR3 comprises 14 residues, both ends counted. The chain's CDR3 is CASEDRVNTGELRI.

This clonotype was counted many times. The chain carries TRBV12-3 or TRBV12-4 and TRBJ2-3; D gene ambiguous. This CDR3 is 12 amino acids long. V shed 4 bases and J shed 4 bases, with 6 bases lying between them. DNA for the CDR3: TGTGCCAGCAGTTCCTGGGCAGATACGCAGTATTTT. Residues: CASSSWADTQYF.

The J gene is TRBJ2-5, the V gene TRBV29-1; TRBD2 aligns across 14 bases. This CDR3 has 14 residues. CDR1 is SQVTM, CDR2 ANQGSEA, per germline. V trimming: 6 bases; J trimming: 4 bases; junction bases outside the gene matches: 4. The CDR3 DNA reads TGCAGCGTGAAGACTAGCGGGAGGGGAGAGACCCAGTACTTC. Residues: CSVKTSGRGETQYF.